These 19 T cell receptor beta chains originate from one sample sequenced in a study of blood T cell repertoires in COVID-19. Profiled with immunoSEQ multiplex PCR; TCRdb holds only in-frame clones, not every one. The sample carries about 160,000 clones, roughly 87% recorded once. The specimen was peripheral blood. The receptors here all came from a woman in her sixties who had recovered from COVID-19.

This clone was detected once. V is TRBV27 and J is TRBJ2-1, with D tentatively TRBD2 (5 bases). The CDR3 runs 16 residues. V was pared by 6 bases and J by 0 bases, with 15 bases between. CDR1 is MNHEY, CDR2 SMNVEV, per germline (reference sequence). CDR3 in amino acids: CASRTVLADSYNEQFF. CDR3 nucleotides: TGTGCCAGCAGAACGGTTCTAGCTGACTCCTACAATGAGCAGTTCTTC.

The chain uses TRBV6-2 or TRBV6-3 and TRBJ2-7; D remains unclear. This CDR3 comprises 11 residues. CDR1 MNHEY and CDR2 SVGEGT come from the germline V gene. V lost 4 bases to trimming and J lost 3 bases, with 4 bases between them. The CDR3 sequence: CASSFVYEQYF. CDR3 bases: TGTGCCAGCAGTTTCGTCTACGAGCAGTACTTC.

The gene calls are TRBV2 and TRBJ1-5; 8 bases fit TRBD1. V shed 3 bases and J 7 bases; nucleotides not matched to a gene: 5. The CDR3 covers 14 residues. Germline loops: CDR1 SNHLY, CDR2 FYNNEI. The CDR3 region has the DNA TGTGCCAGCAGTGACAGGGGGCGCGGACAGCCCCAGCATTTT. Translated: CASSDRGRGQPQHF.

This sequence joins TRBV5-1 and TRBJ2-7; TRBD2 aligns across 13 bases. The CDR3 runs to 17 residues. Germline CDR1 SGHRS, CDR2 YFSETQ. After removal of 5 bases from V and 6 bases from J, the junction contained 14 bases not matched to a gene. CDR3 region: CASRGTSGGARRVEQYF. The CDR3, as DNA: TGCGCCAGCAGGGGAACTAGCGGGGGGGCGAGGCGCGTCGAGCAGTACTTC.

The chain recombines TRBV7-2 with TRBJ2-5; TRBD1 matches 8 bases. The germline V gene has CDR1 SGHTA and CDR2 FQGNSA. The CDR3 length is 15 residues. The junction had 9 bases not matched to a gene; V was cut back by 1 base and J by 8 bases. The CDR3 coding sequence is TGTGCCAGCAGCTTAGACCCGACAGGGGTCGAAACCCAGTACTTC. Translation gives CASSLDPTGVETQYF.

The J gene is TRBJ2-1, the V gene TRBV10-1; 10 bases align to TRBD1. The CDR3 covers 14 residues. The trim removed 2 bases at V and 14 bases at J, leaving 9 bases unmatched. Germline assignment: CDR1 WNHNN and CDR2 SYGVQD (reference sequence). CDR3 residues: CASSEEGTGTGEFF. Written as DNA, the CDR3 is TGCGCCAGCAGTGAGGAGGGGACCGGGACAGGGGAGTTCTTC.

V is TRBV5-1 and J is TRBJ1-3, with D perhaps matching TRBD1 (5 bases). This CDR3 contains 16 residues. V was trimmed by 0 bases and J by 3 bases, leaving 13 bases between them. CDR1 and CDR2 (germline): SGHRS, YFSETQ. DNA for the CDR3: TGCGCCAGCAGCTTGGGCACTCAGGGTAGTGGAAACACCATATATTTT. Its translation is CASSLGTQGSGNTIYF.

This chain links TRBV10-3 with TRBJ1-1; 8 bases align to TRBD1. There are 14 residues in the CDR3. V shed 10 bases, J shed 3 bases, and the junction held 10 bases outside the gene matches. Germline CDR1 is ENHRY and CDR2 is SYGVKD. DNA for the CDR3: TGTGCCACTGCAGGCAGGGGGCGAGACACTGAAGCTTTCTTT. Translating gives CATAGRGRDTEAFF.

The chain combines TRBV18 with TRBJ2-1, with 7 bases identical to TRBD1. Per the germline V gene, CDR1 is KGHSH and CDR2 is LQKENI. With V trimmed by 4 bases and J by 1 base, 10 bases remained unmatched. This CDR3 is 17 amino acids long. The CDR3 bases are TGTGCCAGCTCACGTGCCCCCGGGACAGCTTCCTACAATGAGCAGTTCTTC. Translation gives CASSRAPGTASYNEQFF.

This chain uses TRBV10-3 with TRBJ2-7, with 9 bases identical to TRBD1. The CDR3 is 15 amino acids. After removal of 3 bases from V and 5 bases from J, the junction contained 8 bases not matched to a gene. Germline values: CDR1 ENHRY, CDR2 SYGVKD. The CDR3 reads CAISEPGQGIDEQYF. The CDR3 DNA follows: TGTGCCATCAGTGAACCGGGACAGGGAATTGACGAGCAGTACTTC.

The chain carries TRBV28 and TRBJ1-1; the D gene is possibly TRBD1 (6 bases). Germline V CDR1 and CDR2: MDHEN, SYDVKM. This CDR3 region has 16 residues. Trimming stripped 5 bases from V and 3 bases from J, with 19 bases between. CDR3 nucleotides: TGTGCCAGCAGTCCGACGACAGGAACCACAGACACTGAAGCTTTCTTT. This sequence encodes CASSPTTGTTDTEAFF.

J is TRBJ2-5 and V is TRBV7-6; D gene uncertain. Germline loops: CDR1 SGHVS, CDR2 FNYEAQ. This CDR3 has 15 amino acids. V lost 8 bases to trimming and J lost 0 bases, with 16 bases between them. The CDR3 loop is CASQQTLTYQETQYF. The CDR3 DNA reads TGTGCCAGCCAGCAGACTCTCACGTACCAAGAGACCCAGTACTTC.

This clone has just a few counts. J is TRBJ1-4 and V is TRBV30; TRBD1 matches at 7 bases. Trimming removed 8 bases from V and 7 bases from J; junction bases left unmatched: 4. CDR1 is GTSNPN and CDR2 is SVGIG in the germline V gene (reference sequence). This CDR3 spans 11 amino acids. CDR3 in amino acids: CAIRDSEKLFF. Here the CDR3 DNA reads TGTGCCATCAGGGACAGTGAAAAACTGTTTTTT.

The genes are TRBV5-1 and TRBJ2-2; possibly TRBD1 for D (7 bases). The CDR3 extends over 14 amino acids. V lost 2 bases to trimming and J lost 5 bases, with 10 bases between them. Germline V gives CDR1 SGHRS, CDR2 YFSETQ. The CDR3 bases are TGCGCCAGCAGCTTACAGGGGAGGACCGGGGAGCTGTTTTTT. It encodes CASSLQGRTGELFF.

The chain carries TRBV5-1 and TRBJ1-4, with 8 bases matching TRBD1. Germline assignment: CDR1 SGHRS and CDR2 YFSETQ. Unmatched junction bases numbered 11, after V lost 3 bases and J lost 7 bases. The CDR3 loop spans 16 amino acids. CDR3 in amino acids: CASSSFQGAEGEKLFF. The CDR3 DNA follows: TGCGCCAGCAGCTCTTTCCAGGGGGCCGAGGGTGAAAAACTGTTTTTT.

This rearrangement joins TRBV5-1 to TRBJ2-7; D possibly corresponds to TRBD1 (5 bases). V lost 1 base to trimming and J lost 6 bases, with 11 bases between them. Germline V gives CDR1 SGHRS, CDR2 YFSETQ. The CDR3 runs 13 residues. CDR3 amino acids: CASSLPRASEQYF. DNA of the CDR3: TGCGCCAGCAGCTTGCCCAGGGCTTCCGAGCAGTACTTC.

The V and J genes are TRBV28 and TRBJ1-1; D ambiguous. The CDR3 contains 14 residues. Germline V gene lookup returns CDR1 MDHEN and CDR2 SYDVKM. Deletions cut 4 bases from V and 4 bases from J, with 13 bases between. CDR3 in DNA: TGTGCCAGCAGTTCTATATCGATTCGCACTGAAGCTTTCTTT. Translating it yields CASSSISIRTEAFF. The full variable domain, with the rest looked up from reference TRBV28 and TRBJ1-1, is DVKVTQSSRYLVKRTGEKVFLECVQDMDHENMFWYRQDPGLGLRLIYFSYDVKMKEKGDIPEGYSVSREKKERFSLILESASTNQTSMYLCASSSISIRTEAFFGQGTRLTVV.

V gene TRBV9 combines with J gene TRBJ1-1, with 7 bases identical to TRBD1. There are 14 residues in the CDR3. Germline V gene sequence: CDR1 SGDLS, CDR2 YYNGEE. V trimming: 0 bases; J trimming: 2 bases; junction bases outside the gene matches: 1. CDR3 region: CASSVGDRNTEAFF. The DNA for the CDR3 is TGTGCCAGCAGCGTAGGGGACAGAAACACTGAAGCTTTCTTT.

The chain recombines TRBV19 with TRBJ1-5; TRBD1 aligns across 8 bases. Germline lookup yields CDR1 LNHDA and CDR2 SQIVND (reference sequence). J gave up 2 bases and V 6 bases, and 6 bases lay outside the gene matches. CDR3 size: 15 residues. CDR3 loop: CASSPQGARNQPQHF. In nucleotides, the CDR3 is TGTGCCAGTAGCCCGCAGGGGGCTCGCAATCAGCCCCAGCATTTT.